This T cell receptor beta chain was sequenced during a study of T cell changes during pregnancy in multiple sclerosis. The table came from immunoSEQ multiplex PCR; TCRdb's copy has only in-frame clones and leaves some out. The sample includes 69,000 or so clones, 90% to 95% of them seen just once. The V end was cut by 4 bases, the J end by 5 bases, with 18 bases between. Germline CDR1 reads MNHEY; CDR2 reads SVGAGI. CDR3 size: 15 residues. This receptor was taken from a female donor in good health, enrolled as a control in a pregnancy study. The rearrangement uses TRBV6-5 and TRBJ2-7; weak D call: TRBD2 (5 bases). Specimen: CD4+ T cells from peripheral blood mononuclear cells, collected in the third trimester of pregnancy. CDR3 sequence: CASSFGVRPVNEQYF. The CDR3 bases are TGTGCCAGCAGTTTCGGGGTTCGGCCAGTCAACGAGCAGTACTTC.